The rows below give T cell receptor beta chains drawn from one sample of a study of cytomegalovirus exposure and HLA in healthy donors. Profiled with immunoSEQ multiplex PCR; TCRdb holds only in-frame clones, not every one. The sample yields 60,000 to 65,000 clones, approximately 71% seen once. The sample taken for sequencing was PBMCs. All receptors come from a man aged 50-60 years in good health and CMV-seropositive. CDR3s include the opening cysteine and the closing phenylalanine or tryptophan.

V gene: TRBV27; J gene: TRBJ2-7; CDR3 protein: CASSQIPGTGDWEQYF
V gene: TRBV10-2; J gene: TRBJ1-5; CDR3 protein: CASRGQGEPQHF
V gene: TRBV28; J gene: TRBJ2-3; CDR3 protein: CASSFSPGTSGSTDTQYF
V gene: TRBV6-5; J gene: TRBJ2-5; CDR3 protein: CASSYRGGFQETQYF
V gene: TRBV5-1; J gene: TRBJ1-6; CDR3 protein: CASSWGLQGVISPLHF
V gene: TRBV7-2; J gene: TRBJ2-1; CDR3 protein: CASSGPGLAVHNEQFF
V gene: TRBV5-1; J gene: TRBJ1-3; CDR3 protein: CASSLGALGNTIYF
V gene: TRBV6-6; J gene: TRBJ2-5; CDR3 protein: CASSRLAGVRETQYF
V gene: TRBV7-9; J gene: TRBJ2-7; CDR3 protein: CASSPPGQGDDNSYEQYF
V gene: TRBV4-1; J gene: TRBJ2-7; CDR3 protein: CASSQRTSVAYEQYF
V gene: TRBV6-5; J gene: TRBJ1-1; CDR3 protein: CASSADRGKAFF
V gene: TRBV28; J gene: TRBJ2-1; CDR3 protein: CASSLGTSGEQFF
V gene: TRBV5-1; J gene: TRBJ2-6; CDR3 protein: CASTSTSGANVLTF
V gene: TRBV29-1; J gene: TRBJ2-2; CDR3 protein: CSVLTDRGLNTGELFF
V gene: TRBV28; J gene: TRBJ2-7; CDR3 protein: CASRKTGHLAGEQYF
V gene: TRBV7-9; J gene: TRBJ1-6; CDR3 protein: CASSLGRGTDSPLHF
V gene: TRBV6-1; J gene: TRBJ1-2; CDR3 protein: CASRGQASYGYTF
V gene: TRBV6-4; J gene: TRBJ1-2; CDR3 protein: CASSDGLGYGYTF
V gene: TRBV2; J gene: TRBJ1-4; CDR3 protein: CASRGTTTNEKLFF
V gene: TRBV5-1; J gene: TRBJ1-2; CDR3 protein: CASSLVAAREGYTF
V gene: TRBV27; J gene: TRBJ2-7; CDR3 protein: CASSSTGSPYEQYF
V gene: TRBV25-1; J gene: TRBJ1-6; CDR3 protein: CASTKGVYNSPLHF
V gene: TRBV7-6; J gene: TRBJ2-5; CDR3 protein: CASSLGGTSGRKQETQYF
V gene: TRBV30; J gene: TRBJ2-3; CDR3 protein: CAWSVEPSGTDTQYF
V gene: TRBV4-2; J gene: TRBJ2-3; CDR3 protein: CASSQEGRGADTQYF
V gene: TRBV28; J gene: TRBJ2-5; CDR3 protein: CASTRLQGTETQYF
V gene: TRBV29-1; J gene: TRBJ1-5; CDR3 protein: CSARHGSNQPQHF
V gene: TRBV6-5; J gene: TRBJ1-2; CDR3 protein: CASSLGPFYGYTF
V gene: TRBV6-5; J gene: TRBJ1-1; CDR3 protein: CASSSNRALAFF
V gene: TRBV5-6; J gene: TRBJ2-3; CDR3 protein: CASLRGGSTDTQYF
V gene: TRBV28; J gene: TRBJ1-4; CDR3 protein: CASREEGPTFF
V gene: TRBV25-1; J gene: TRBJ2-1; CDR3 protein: CASRARSRALGNEQFF
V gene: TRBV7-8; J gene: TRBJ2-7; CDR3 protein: CASSQGLAGEQYF
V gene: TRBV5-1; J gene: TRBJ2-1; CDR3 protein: CASSSRLAGGDEQFF
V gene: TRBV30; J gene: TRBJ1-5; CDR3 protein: CAWSPGQGRPQHF
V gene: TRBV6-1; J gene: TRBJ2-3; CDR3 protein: CAVPSRAGGTQYF
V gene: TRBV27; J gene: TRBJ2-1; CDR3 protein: CASSLGGRAVGEQFF
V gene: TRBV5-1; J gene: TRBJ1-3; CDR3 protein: CASSLHRGPSGNTIYF
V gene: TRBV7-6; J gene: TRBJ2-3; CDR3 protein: CASSSRELAGDGTDTQYF
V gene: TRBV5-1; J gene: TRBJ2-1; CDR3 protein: CASSLAPSGRANEQFF
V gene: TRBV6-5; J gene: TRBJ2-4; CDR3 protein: CASSYLASAAKNIQYF
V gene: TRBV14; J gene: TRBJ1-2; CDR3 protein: CASSQGPRYGYTF
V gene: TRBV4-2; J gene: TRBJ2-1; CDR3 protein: CASSQEGDEQFF
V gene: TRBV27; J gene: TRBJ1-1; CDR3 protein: CASSTHANTEAFF
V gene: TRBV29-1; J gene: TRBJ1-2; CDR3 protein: CSGQGAEGYTF
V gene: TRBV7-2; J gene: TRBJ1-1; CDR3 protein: CASSLPGLREAFF
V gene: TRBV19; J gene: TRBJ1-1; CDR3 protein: CASSRRTGPVLPEAFF
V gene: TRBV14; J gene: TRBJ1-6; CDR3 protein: CASSQVTGGRSPLHF
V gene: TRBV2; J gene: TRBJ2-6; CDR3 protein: CASSPQNRDRVVGANVLTF